A selection of T cell receptor beta chains follows, all from one sample in a study of regulatory T cells in long-lasting Graves disease. TCRdb itself ran the multiplex PCR reads through MiXCR, one entry per CDR3 protein. The sample includes more than 300,000 distinct CDR3 sequences, 10% to 15% of them seen just once. This sample also appeared in a second study, on T cells in Graves' hyperthyroidism and ophthalmopathy.

The sequences come from peripheral blood mononuclear cells (PBMCs), collected at new diagnosis, from a patient treated with antithyroid drugs. These TCRs come from a woman aged 18-29 years with Graves disease. Both conserved end residues are part of each CDR3. A D gene is named only where the DNA matches it firmly. Size is stated for part of the rows, as once, few or many counts, or as a class when the clone is expanded.

abundance,len,v_gene,d_gene,j_gene,CDR3aa,CDR3nt
many,15,TRBV27,NA,TRBJ1-1,CASREYLGGDTEAFF,TGTGCCAGCAGGGAATACCTGGGGGGTGACACTGAAGCTTTCTTT
many,14,TRBV7-3,NA,TRBJ2-1,CASSLGVGVYEQFF,TGTGCCAGCAGCTTAGGAGTAGGGGTATACGAGCAGTTCTTC
few,14,TRBV9,NA,TRBJ2-7,CASSLAKSGYEQYF,TGTGCCAGCAGCCTGGCTAAGTCTGGCTACGAGCAGTACTTC
few,15,TRBV7-2,NA,TRBJ2-5,CASSFLGGLGGDQYF,TGTGCCAGCAGCTTCCTAGGGGGGTTGGGGGGCGACCAGTACTTC
NA,16,TRBV4-1,TRBD1,TRBJ2-5,CASSQPMTGGLETQYF,TGCGCCAGCAGCCAACCAATGACAGGGGGTTTAGAGACCCAGTACTTC
many,13,TRBV7-9,NA,TRBJ1-4,CASRPPGDGKLFF,TGTGCCAGCAGGCCTCCGGGGGACGGAAAACTGTTTTTT
many,14,TRBV5-1,NA,TRBJ1-5,CASSPGSLNQPQHF,TGCGCCAGCAGCCCAGGGAGTCTGAATCAGCCCCAGCATTTT
NA,16,TRBV6-2/TRBV6-3,NA,TRBJ2-2,CASSDEEFPNTGELFF,TGTGCCAGCAGTGATGAGGAATTTCCTAACACCGGGGAGCTGTTTTTT
few,13,TRBV7-2,NA,TRBJ2-7,CASSFLKGYEQYF,TGTGCCAGCAGTTTTTTGAAGGGATACGAGCAGTACTTC
many,15,TRBV5-1,NA,TRBJ2-3,CASSLGQQSTDTQYF,TGCGCCAGCAGCTTGGGACAGCAGAGCACAGATACGCAGTATTTT
few,21,TRBV4-3,TRBD1,TRBJ2-1,CASSQEILDNWESGGRGEQFF,TGCGCCAGCAGCCAAGAGATACTCGATAACTGGGAGTCAGGGGGCAGGGGTGAGCAGTTCTTC
many,16,TRBV11-2,TRBD1,TRBJ1-2,CASSLAGTGLNYGYTF,TGTGCCAGCAGCTTAGCTGGGACAGGACTAAACTATGGCTACACCTTC
few,19,TRBV7-6,TRBD2,TRBJ2-1,CASSPTQPSGSSSYNEQFF,TGTGCCAGCAGCCCGACCCAACCTAGCGGCTCCAGCTCCTACAATGAGCAGTTCTTC
many,15,TRBV7-9,NA,TRBJ1-1,CASSYAAGLDTEAFF,TGTGCCAGCAGCTATGCAGCGGGGTTGGACACTGAAGCTTTCTTT
NA,15,TRBV7-3,NA,TRBJ2-5,CASSLAPGPRRTQYF,TGTGCCAGCAGCTTAGCCCCGGGCCCCCGGAGGACCCAGTACTTC
many,12,TRBV2,NA,TRBJ1-1,CATGGWGTEAFF,TGTGCCACCGGGGGGTGGGGCACTGAAGCTTTCTTT
many,16,TRBV30,NA,TRBJ2-3,CAWLSKRRPSTDTQYF,TGTGCCTGGCTCTCAAAGCGACGGCCTAGCACAGATACGCAGTATTTT
many,12,TRBV24-1,NA,TRBJ2-5,CATSGDEETQYF,TGTGCCACCAGCGGGGATGAAGAGACCCAGTACTTC
many,17,TRBV13,TRBD1,TRBJ1-1,CASSLGLGTGALSSAFF,TGTGCCAGCAGCTTAGGCCTTGGGACAGGGGCGCTCTCGTCGGCTTTCTTT
many,13,TRBV20-1,NA,TRBJ2-3,CSAREGPTDTQYF,TGCAGTGCTAGAGAGGGGCCCACAGATACGCAGTATTTT
NA,12,TRBV30,NA,TRBJ2-7,CAGGKETYEQYF,TGTGCCGGAGGTAAGGAAACCTACGAGCAGTACTTC
many,13,TRBV6-2/TRBV6-3,NA,TRBJ2-1,CASSYSRALEQFF,TGTGCCAGCAGTTACTCGAGAGCGTTGGAGCAGTTCTTC
many,19,TRBV2,NA,TRBJ1-4,CASSVRGIGGFTTNEKLFF,TGTGCCAGCAGTGTCAGAGGAATTGGAGGGTTCACAACTAATGAAAAACTGTTTTTT
many,16,TRBV5-1,NA,TRBJ1-4,CASSSGTPGLNEKLFF,TGTGCCAGCAGCTCGGGGACTCCCGGACTTAATGAAAAACTGTTTTTT
many,15,TRBV12-3/TRBV12-4,TRBD2,TRBJ2-5,CASSFLAGVRETQYF,TGTGCCAGCAGTTTTTTGGCGGGAGTAAGGGAGACCCAGTACTTC
many,19,TRBV6-2/TRBV6-3,NA,TRBJ2-1,CASSDPLLTGRSSYNEQFF,TGTGCCAGCAGTGACCCACTCTTGACTGGGAGAAGCTCCTACAATGAGCAGTTCTTC
NA,13,TRBV29-1,NA,TRBJ2-1,CSVDLPGYNEQFF,TGCAGCGTTGATTTGCCGGGGTACAATGAGCAGTTCTTC
many,14,TRBV6-2/TRBV6-3,NA,TRBJ1-1,CASSYLGVWTEAFF,TGTGCCAGCAGTTACCTAGGGGTATGGACTGAAGCTTTCTTT
NA,14,TRBV9,NA,TRBJ2-3,CASSADSGPDTQYF,TGTGCCAGCAGCGCAGACTCAGGGCCAGATACGCAGTATTTT
NA,14,TRBV20-1,NA,TRBJ2-5,CSARVTTRGETQYF,TGCAGTGCTAGAGTCACGACTAGGGGGGAGACCCAGTACTTC
few,14,TRBV6-5,TRBD1,TRBJ1-1,CASSYRQGSFEAFF,TGTGCCAGCAGTTATCGACAGGGAAGTTTTGAAGCTTTCTTT
many,13,TRBV20-1,NA,TRBJ1-6,CSARDAQNSPLHF,TGCAGTGCTAGAGATGCGCAAAATTCACCCCTCCACTTT
NA,13,TRBV12-5,NA,TRBJ1-2,CASVYGQVEGYTF,TGTGCTAGTGTTTACGGCCAGGTCGAAGGCTACACCTTC
many,13,TRBV20-1,NA,TRBJ1-1,CSALTGLNTEAFF,TGCAGTGCCCTCACTGGGTTGAACACTGAAGCTTTCTTT
NA,16,TRBV2,NA,TRBJ1-6,CASSEVRGSNNSPLHF,TGTGCCAGCAGTGAAGTTCGAGGGAGCAATAATTCACCCCTCCACTTT
many,18,TRBV7-8,NA,TRBJ1-5,CASSSKSGGAKSNQPQHF,TGTGCCAGCAGCTCCAAGTCCGGGGGGGCGAAGAGCAATCAGCCCCAGCATTTT
many,11,TRBV6-5,NA,TRBJ1-4,CASSYGGQLFF,TGTGCCAGCAGTTACGGCGGGCAACTGTTTTTT
many,15,TRBV7-3,TRBD2,TRBJ2-3,CASSLSGSPTDTQYF,TGTGCCAGCAGCCTTAGCGGGAGCCCCACAGATACGCAGTATTTT
many,18,TRBV7-2,TRBD2,TRBJ2-1,CASSLQSVGAGSYNEQFF,TGTGCCAGCAGCCTTCAAAGTGTAGGAGCGGGGTCCTACAATGAGCAGTTCTTC
few,17,TRBV28,TRBD2,TRBJ2-7,CASLKSLLAGGLYEQYF,TGTGCCAGCTTGAAATCTCTACTAGCGGGAGGCCTCTACGAGCAGTACTTC
many,17,TRBV6-6,TRBD1,TRBJ1-1,CASSYSWSGQGNTEAFF,TGTGCCAGCAGTTACTCGTGGTCCGGACAGGGGAACACTGAAGCTTTCTTT
NA,13,TRBV19,NA,TRBJ1-1,CASSITLNTEAFF,TGTGCCAGTAGTATTACCCTGAACACTGAAGCTTTCTTT
many,13,TRBV18,NA,TRBJ1-2,CASSPLVRGGYTF,TGTGCCAGCTCACCGTTGGTGAGGGGTGGCTACACCTTC
many,12,TRBV20-1,NA,TRBJ1-4,CSARGDHGKLFF,TGCAGTGCTAGAGGGGACCATGGAAAACTGTTTTTT
NA,14,TRBV7-9,TRBD1,TRBJ1-1,CASSLSWTGGEAFF,TGTGCCAGCAGCTTAAGTTGGACAGGGGGCGAAGCTTTCTTT
few,17,TRBV6-1,TRBD1,TRBJ2-1,CASIRQGVSSSYNEQFF,TGTGCCAGCATCCGACAGGGTGTAAGTAGCTCCTACAATGAGCAGTTCTTC
many,13,TRBV7-2,NA,TRBJ1-2,CASSLGALWGYTF,TGTGCCAGCAGCTTAGGAGCCCTCTGGGGCTACACCTTC
many,13,TRBV5-1,NA,TRBJ2-3,CASSFVPADTQYF,TGCGCCAGCAGCTTCGTTCCCGCGGATACGCAGTATTTT